What follows are 27 T cell receptor beta chains derived from one specimen sequenced in a study of graft-versus-host responses after intestinal transplantation (dated by TCRdb to the early 2020s). Reading the label with the study, this specimen's time point is: cells obtained before transplantation from donor or recipient. These TCRs are of unknown antigen specificity. Library preparation used the immunoSEQ multiplex PCR assay. TCRdb retrieved this table from immuneACCESS and kept in-frame rearrangements only. Not all clones are present; in checked studies, unresolved V genes account for under half, and no reason is known for the remainder. Counted in this sample were under 75,000 clones; nearly 90% of them appeared once. The top ten constitute 3.5% to 5% of the sample. The sample here was unstimulated CD8+ T cells sorted from spleen or lymph node cells, taken before transplant. The receptors were gathered from a human donor who was the organ donor for an intestinal transplant.

This chain uses TRBV7-2 with TRBJ2-2, with TRBD1 matching 7 bases. The V and J ends lost 5 bases and 4 bases, in that order; junction bases with no gene match: 10. The CDR3 consists of 16 residues. The germline CDR1 and CDR2 sequences are SGHTA and FQGNSA. The CDR3: CASSPRQGPVTGELFF. The CDR3 nucleotides read TGTGCCAGCAGCCCCCGACAGGGTCCCGTCACCGGGGAGCTGTTTTTT.

V gene TRBV11-3 combines with J gene TRBJ2-1; the D is unclear. CDR1 is SGHNT and CDR2 is YENEEA in the germline V gene. The CDR3 is made up of 14 amino acids. The V end was cut by 5 bases, the J end by 0 bases, with 8 bases between. The CDR3 loop reads CASSRRSSYNEQFF. The CDR3 nucleotides read TGTGCCAGCAGCCGTAGGAGCTCCTACAATGAGCAGTTCTTC. Complete variable domain (other parts from reference TRBV11-3 and TRBJ2-1): EAGVVQSPRYKIIEKKQPVAFWCNPISGHNTLYWYLQNLGQGPELLIRYENEEAVDDSQLPKDRFSAERLKGVDSTLKIQPAELGDSAVYLCASSRRSSYNEQFFGPGTRLTVL.

This chain uses TRBV7-6 with TRBJ1-6; 8 bases map to TRBD1. This CDR3 contains 14 residues. Per the germline V gene, CDR1 is SGHVS and CDR2 is FNYEAQ. V was pared by 4 bases and J by 10 bases, with 6 bases of the junction left unmatched. The CDR3 sequence is CASSSGQGPSPLHF. In DNA, the CDR3 is TGTGCCAGCAGCTCAGGACAGGGACCCTCACCCCTCCACTTT.

The gene calls are TRBV7-9 and TRBJ2-4, with D maybe TRBD1 (5 bases). V dropped 4 bases and J dropped 7 bases, with 11 bases sitting between them. Germline V lookup: CDR1 SEHNR, CDR2 FQNEAQ (reference sequence). The CDR3 length is 13 residues. The CDR3 DNA sequence: TGTGCCAGCAGCTCCCAAGGGGCGAACATTCAGTACTTC. Protein product: CASSSQGANIQYF.

This chain connects TRBV15 to TRBJ2-1; TRBD2 aligns across 14 bases. CDR3 length: 15 residues. Germline CDR1 and CDR2: LNHNV and YYDKDF (reference sequence). Trimming cost V 4 bases and J 6 bases; bases outside gene matches: 2. Here the CDR3 reads CATSTGLAGVNEQFF. DNA for the CDR3: TGTGCCACCAGCACGGGACTAGCGGGGGTCAATGAGCAGTTCTTC.

The gene calls are TRBV15 and TRBJ2-7; 7 bases line up with TRBD1. The ends lost 6 bases at V and 3 bases at J; junction bases unmatched: 5. Germline CDR1 reads LNHNV; CDR2 reads YYDKDF (reference sequence). This CDR3 spans 13 amino acids. This CDR3 is CATSPGQNYEQYV. The CDR3, as DNA: TGTGCCACCAGTCCGGGACAGAACTACGAGCAGTACGTC.

The rearrangement joins TRBV6-6 to TRBJ1-1; the match to TRBD1 covers 8 bases. The CDR3 loop spans 13 amino acids. CDR1 and CDR2 (germline): MNHNY, SVGAGI (reference sequence). The J segment lost 8 bases and the V segment lost 4 bases, leaving 6 bases of the junction unmatched. CDR3 DNA sequence: TGTGCCAGCAGTTTAGACAGGGGCTACGAAGCTTTCTTT. Translation: CASSLDRGYEAFF.

This chain joins TRBV6-1 and TRBJ2-7; D possibly corresponds to TRBD1 (5 bases). CDR3 length: 15 residues. Germline V gives CDR1 MNHNS, CDR2 SASEGT. V lost 3 bases and J lost 2, with 14 bases in between. The chain's CDR3 is CASSEARAQTYEQYV. The CDR3 DNA follows: TGTGCCAGCAGTGAGGCCAGGGCTCAAACCTACGAGCAGTACGTC.

The chain links TRBV19 to TRBJ1-3; D is unclear. The CDR3 loop spans 16 amino acids. Trimming removed 0 bases at V and 0 bases at J, with 9 bases between. Germline V gene lookup returns CDR1 LNHDA and CDR2 SQIVND (reference sequence). The CDR3 region is CASSIDFRISGNTIYF. CDR3 in DNA: TGTGCCAGTAGTATAGATTTCAGGATCTCTGGAAACACCATATATTTT. Full variable domain (rest looked up from reference TRBV19 and TRBJ1-3): DGGITQSPKYLFRKEGQNVTLSCEQNLNHDAMYWYRQDPGQGLRLIYYSQIVNDFQKGDIAEGYSVSREKKESFPLTVTSAQKNPTAFYLCASSIDFRISGNTIYFGEGSWLTVV.

The V gene is TRBV5-1, the J gene TRBJ1-6; no clear D gene. The CDR3 extends over 14 amino acids. The germline V and J ends were trimmed by 2 bases and 9 bases, with 12 bases remaining between them. The germline V gene has CDR1 SGHRS and CDR2 YFSETQ. This CDR3 reads CASSFEGGGSPLHF. CDR3 DNA sequence: TGCGCCAGCAGCTTCGAAGGCGGTGGTTCACCCCTCCACTTT.

The table lists this clone with a few counts. This chain joins TRBV6-6 and TRBJ1-3; a possible D gene is TRBD1 (5 bases). Germline assignment: CDR1 MNHNY and CDR2 SVGAGI (reference sequence). Between the trimmed V and J ends, which lost 6 bases and 1 base, there was a span of 13 bases. The CDR3 totals 15 residues. CDR3 DNA sequence: TGTGCCAGCAGAGCCGACAGTTCTTCTGGAAACACCATATATTTT. Protein sequence: CASRADSSSGNTIYF.

This clone came up once. The chain employs TRBV6-5 and TRBJ1-1; 12 bases are shared with TRBD1. Germline assignment: CDR1 MNHEY and CDR2 SVGAGI. The CDR3 length is 13 residues. V dropped 6 bases and J dropped 11; count of bases not matched to a gene: 7. The CDR3 DNA reads TGTGCCAGCAGCCCCGGGACAGGGGGCCTGGCTTTCTTT. It translates to CASSPGTGGLAFF.

This rearrangement joins TRBV27 to TRBJ2-3; 7 bases are shared with TRBD2. The CDR3 spans 16 residues. Germline V gives CDR1 MNHEY, CDR2 SMNVEV (reference sequence). V was clipped by 2 bases and J by 0 bases; unmatched bases: 5. CDR3 bases: TGTGCCAGCAGTTTACTGGGACTATCCAGCACAGATACGCAGTATTTT. Translated, it gives CASSLLGLSSTDTQYF.

The chain links TRBV5-4 to TRBJ2-1, with unresolved D. The CDR3 loop spans 16 amino acids. Germline V lookup: CDR1 SGHNT, CDR2 YYREEE (reference sequence). Between the trimmed V and J ends, which lost 0 bases and 0 bases, there was a span of 10 bases. The CDR3 region is CASSLDEATSYNEQFF. CDR3 DNA: TGTGCCAGCAGCTTGGATGAGGCCACCTCCTACAATGAGCAGTTCTTC.

The chain is built from TRBV6-1 and TRBJ1-6; the D gene is possibly TRBD1 (6 bases). This CDR3 is 14 amino acids long. Germline V gene lookup returns CDR1 MNHNS and CDR2 SASEGT. The germline V and J ends were trimmed by 7 bases and 6 bases, with 13 bases remaining between them. The CDR3 nucleotides are TGTGCCAGCACGAGGACAGCGCCTAATTCACCCCTCCACTTT. This gives the protein CASTRTAPNSPLHF.

The V and J genes are TRBV13 and TRBJ1-5; the D gene is possibly TRBD1 (5 bases). From germline, CDR1 is PRHDT and CDR2 FYEKMQ (reference sequence). The CDR3 is 13 amino acids. The germline V and J ends were trimmed by 2 bases and 5 bases, with 7 bases remaining between them. In DNA form, the CDR3 reads TGTGCCAGCAGCTTAAAAGGGGATCAGCCCCAGCATTTT. Its translation: CASSLKGDQPQHF.

The genes are TRBV5-4 and TRBJ2-5, with TRBD1 matching 8 bases. The CDR3 is 20 amino acids. The J segment lost 1 base and the V segment lost 0 bases, leaving 17 bases of the junction unmatched. Germline assignment: CDR1 SGHNT and CDR2 YYREEE (reference sequence). The CDR3 reads CASSLALPTGAWLAQETQYF. CDR3 DNA sequence: TGTGCCAGCAGCTTGGCTCTGCCGACAGGGGCATGGCTAGCCCAAGAGACCCAGTACTTC.

This chain links TRBV19 with TRBJ2-1; possible D gene TRBD2, 5 bases. The CDR3 spans 15 residues. V lost 3 bases to trimming and J lost 2 bases, with 11 bases between them. The germline V gene encodes CDR1 LNHDA and CDR2 SQIVND (reference sequence). CDR3 coding DNA: TGTGCCAGTAGTATCGTGGGAGTAACCTACAATGAGCAGTTCTTC. It yields the protein CASSIVGVTYNEQFF.

The J gene is TRBJ2-2, the V gene TRBV6-5; tentatively, D is TRBD1 (6 bases). CDR1 MNHEY and CDR2 SVGAGI come from the germline V gene. The ends were cut back, 2 bases at V and 4 bases at J, with 8 bases in the middle. This CDR3 region has 14 residues. CDR3 sequence (DNA): TGTGCCAGCAGTTACCAAGGGGGCACCGGGGAGCTGTTTTTT. Residues: CASSYQGGTGELFF.

This chain joins TRBV19 and TRBJ2-3, with D unclear. Trimming left V 5 bases short and J 2 bases short, with 8 bases between. CDR3 length equals 13 residues. CDR1 is LNHDA and CDR2 is SQIVND in the germline V gene (reference sequence). CDR3 DNA: TGTGCCAGTAGTTCCCTTCCCACAGATACGCAGTATTTT. It yields the protein CASSSLPTDTQYF. Based on the CDR3 plus reference TRBV19 and TRBJ2-3, the full variable domain is DGGITQSPKYLFRKEGQNVTLSCEQNLNHDAMYWYRQDPGQGLRLIYYSQIVNDFQKGDIAEGYSVSREKKESFPLTVTSAQKNPTAFYLCASSSLPTDTQYFGPGTRLTVL.

The J gene is TRBJ1-2, the V gene TRBV6-5; D might be TRBD1 (5 bases). Germline V gene data show CDR1 as MNHEY and CDR2 as SVGAGI. The length of the CDR3 is 15 residues. Between the trimmed V and J ends, which lost 5 bases and 6 bases, there was a span of 19 bases. CDR3 region: CASSPNWGRVNGYTF. CDR3 in DNA: TGTGCCAGCAGTCCTAACTGGGGCAGGGTCAATGGCTACACCTTC.

The J gene is TRBJ1-4, the V gene TRBV28; 8 nucleotides align to TRBD1. CDR3 length: 14 amino acids. Germline assignment: CDR1 MDHEN and CDR2 SYDVKM. The ends lost 6 bases at V and 8 bases at J; junction bases unmatched: 8. CDR3: CASSPDRVGEKLFF. The CDR3 DNA reads as TGTGCCAGCAGCCCGGACAGGGTCGGAGAAAAACTGTTTTTT.

CDR3 DNA sequence: TGTGCCAGCAGCTCCTGGCAATATGGTGGCAATCAGCCCCAGCATTTT. It codes for CASSSWQYGGNQPQHF. This rearrangement joins TRBV5-6 to TRBJ1-5; D gene uncertain. Looked up from germline, CDR1 is SGHDT and CDR2 is YYEEEE. CDR3 length equals 16 residues. Trimming cost V 3 bases and J 2 bases, with 15 bases left between them.

This clone was seen only a few times. V is TRBV4-1 and J is TRBJ1-1, with no clear D. Germline CDR1 MGHRA, CDR2 YSYEKL. Trimming removed 0 bases at V and 6 bases at J, with 11 bases between. The CDR3 extends over 14 amino acids. CDR3 sequence: CASSQEGESPEAFF. The DNA for the CDR3 is TGCGCCAGCAGCCAAGAAGGAGAGAGTCCTGAAGCTTTCTTT.

The chain couples TRBV13 to TRBJ1-1, with 8 positions matching TRBD1. The CDR3 covers 17 residues. Losses at the gene ends were 7 bases for V and 1 base for J; bases not matched to a gene: 14. CDR1 is PRHDT, CDR2 FYEKMQ, per germline (reference sequence). Here the CDR3 reads CASTLSSGGQENTEAFF. CDR3 DNA: TGTGCCAGCACCCTATCCTCAGGGGGACAGGAGAACACTGAAGCTTTCTTT.

The chain joins TRBV5-1 to TRBJ2-7; TRBD2 matches at 8 bases. The junction had 1 base not matched to a gene; V was cut back by 0 bases and J by 5 bases. Germline-derived CDR1 and CDR2 are SGHRS and YFSETQ. The CDR3 consists of 13 residues. CDR3 sequence: CASSLAGGDEQYV. CDR3 nucleotide sequence: TGCGCCAGCAGCTTGGCGGGAGGGGACGAGCAGTACGTC.

This chain joins TRBV4-2 and TRBJ2-3, with 7 bases that match TRBD2. The V gene's germline CDR1 is LGHNA and CDR2 YNFKEQ. This CDR3 comprises 17 residues. The V and J ends lost 1 base and 2 bases, in that order; junction bases with no gene match: 9. CDR3 in DNA: TGTGCCAGCAGCCAAGGAGGTGAGCGGGGTAACACAGATACGCAGTATTTT. It encodes CASSQGGERGNTDTQYF.